The rows below give T cell receptor beta chains drawn from one sample of a study of blood T cell repertoires in COVID-19. The method was immunoSEQ multiplex PCR; TCRdb's version includes in-frame clones alone and lacks a portion of them. The table records about 180,000 clones, around 80% of them present only once. Sequencing was done on a sample of peripheral blood. The receptors shown here come from a woman between 40 and 50 years old with COVID-19, enrolled during active disease. The CDR3 runs from the conserved cysteine through the conserved F or W. Fields, in order: CDR3 DNA, CDR3 protein, V gene, D gene, clone size, J gene, CDR3 length. A D gene is named only where the DNA matches it firmly. Clone size is given for some rows only: seen once, a few or many times, or a class if the clone is expanded.

CDR3nt: TGTGCCAGCAGCTTAGGAAGGGGTTTAGCGGTCTCCTACGAGCAGTACTTC; CDR3aa: CASSLGRGLAVSYEQYF; v_gene: TRBV7-2; d_gene: NA; abundance: NA; j_gene: TRBJ2-7; len: 17
CDR3nt: TGTGCCAGCAGTCAACAGGGGGGCGCTGAAGCTTTCTTT; CDR3aa: CASSQQGGAEAFF; v_gene: TRBV12-3/TRBV12-4; d_gene: TRBD1; abundance: NA; j_gene: TRBJ1-1; len: 13
CDR3nt: TGCGCCAGCAGCTTGGGGGACAGGGGGGCCTCTGGAAACACCATATATTTT; CDR3aa: CASSLGDRGASGNTIYF; v_gene: TRBV5-1; d_gene: TRBD1; abundance: NA; j_gene: TRBJ1-3; len: 17
CDR3nt: TGTGCCAGCAGTTCCCCGGGAGGGTCCAGCACAGATACGCAGTATTTT; CDR3aa: CASSSPGGSSTDTQYF; v_gene: TRBV28; d_gene: TRBD2; abundance: NA; j_gene: TRBJ2-3; len: 16
CDR3nt: TGTGCCAGCAGCTTAACGGGGGGCTCCTACAATGAGCAGTTCTTC; CDR3aa: CASSLTGGSYNEQFF; v_gene: TRBV7-3; d_gene: NA; abundance: NA; j_gene: TRBJ2-1; len: 15
CDR3nt: TGTGCCAGCAGCTTAGTCGGACAGGGTGAAAAACTGTTTTTT; CDR3aa: CASSLVGQGEKLFF; v_gene: TRBV7-9; d_gene: TRBD1; abundance: NA; j_gene: TRBJ1-4; len: 14
CDR3nt: TGTGCCAGCAGTGAGCCGAACTACAATGAGCAGTTCTTC; CDR3aa: CASSEPNYNEQFF; v_gene: TRBV12-3/TRBV12-4; d_gene: NA; abundance: NA; j_gene: TRBJ2-1; len: 13
CDR3nt: TGTGCCATCAAGGGAGAAGGAGTACAAGCTTTCTTT; CDR3aa: CAIKGEGVQAFF; v_gene: TRBV10-3; d_gene: NA; abundance: once; j_gene: TRBJ1-1; len: 12
CDR3nt: TGTGCCAGCAGGGGGGACAGGGTCTCACCCCTCCACTTT; CDR3aa: CASRGDRVSPLHF; v_gene: TRBV7-3; d_gene: TRBD1; abundance: once; j_gene: TRBJ1-6; len: 13
CDR3nt: TGTGCCAGCAGCAACTTAGGGAGACTGTTTTTT; CDR3aa: CASSNLGRLFF; v_gene: TRBV6-2/TRBV6-3; d_gene: NA; abundance: NA; j_gene: TRBJ1-4; len: 11
CDR3nt: TGCGCCAGCAGCTTGTGGCCGGGGGCCGGGACAGGGCGGTCAACTAATGAAAAACTGTTTTTT; CDR3aa: CASSLWPGAGTGRSTNEKLFF; v_gene: TRBV5-1; d_gene: TRBD1; abundance: NA; j_gene: TRBJ1-4; len: 21